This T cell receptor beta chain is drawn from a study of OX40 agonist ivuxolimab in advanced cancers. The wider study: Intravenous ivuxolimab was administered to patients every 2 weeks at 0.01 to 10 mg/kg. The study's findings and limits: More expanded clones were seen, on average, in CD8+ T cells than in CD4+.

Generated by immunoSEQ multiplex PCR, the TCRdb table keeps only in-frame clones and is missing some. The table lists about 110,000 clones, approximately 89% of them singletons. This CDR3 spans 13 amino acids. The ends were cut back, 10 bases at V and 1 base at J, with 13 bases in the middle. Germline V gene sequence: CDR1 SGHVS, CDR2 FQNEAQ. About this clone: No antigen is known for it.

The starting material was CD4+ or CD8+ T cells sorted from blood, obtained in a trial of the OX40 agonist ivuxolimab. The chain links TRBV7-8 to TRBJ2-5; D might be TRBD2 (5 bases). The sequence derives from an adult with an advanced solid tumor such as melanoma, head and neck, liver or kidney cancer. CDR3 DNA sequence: TGTGCCACCCGGCGGGCGGTCCAAGAGACCCAGTACTTC. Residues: CATRRAVQETQYF.